The 21 T cell receptor beta chains given below trace back to one sample, sequenced in a study of CD8+ T cells in alopecia areata. Treatment reported: oral pan-JAK inhibitor, 5-10 mg twice daily. After isolation, RNA underwent reverse transcription to generate cDNA as the sequencing template. The repertoire was sequenced with immunoSEQ multiplex PCR; TCRdb's copy has only in-frame clones and lacks some. This table holds 200,000 or so clones, 43% found once. Sequencing used CD4+ T cells sorted from blood, obtained around week 36, from a patient treated with tofacitinib. Receptor source: a human donor with alopecia areata.

About this clone: Other DNA sequences in this sample translate to the same CDR3. The chain is built from TRBV18 and TRBJ2-5; no clear D. V lost 1 base and J 4 bases, leaving 4 bases between the germline ends. The V gene's germline CDR1 is KGHSH and CDR2 LQKENI. The CDR3 extends over 12 amino acids. CDR3 amino acids: CASSPLRETQYF. In nucleotides, the CDR3 is TGTGCCAGCTCACCACTTCGAGAGACCCAGTACTTC.

The chain uses TRBV18 and TRBJ2-7; no firm D call. The CDR3 has 14 amino acids. The V gene's germline CDR1 is KGHSH and CDR2 LQKENI. The V end lost 3 bases, the J end lost 2 bases, and 11 bases lay between the germline ends. CDR3 amino acids: CASSPKGRAYEQYF. The CDR3 nucleotides are TGTGCCAGCTCACCCAAAGGTAGAGCCTACGAGCAGTACTTC. The whole variable domain, remainder taken from reference TRBV18 and TRBJ2-7, is NAGVMQNPRHLVRRRGQEARLRCSPMKGHSHVYWYRQLPEEGLKFMVYLQKENIIDESGMPKERFSAEFPKEGPSILRIQQVVRGDSAAYFCASSPKGRAYEQYFGPGTRLTVT.

This sequence joins TRBV2 and TRBJ2-1, with unresolved D. Trimming took 6 bases from V and 1 from J, leaving 16 bases between them. This CDR3 comprises 16 residues. The V gene's germline CDR1 is SNHLY and CDR2 FYNNEI. The DNA for the CDR3 is TGTGCCAGCAGAGCCTACGACGGACGGTCCTACAATGAGCAGTTCTTC. Translated, it gives CASRAYDGRSYNEQFF.

This clone appeared once. The chain links TRBV5-1 to TRBJ2-3, with D perhaps given as TRBD1 or TRBD2 (5 bases each). CDR3 length: 14 residues. The V end lost 4 bases, the J end lost 5 bases, and 14 bases lay between the germline ends. Germline CDR1 and CDR2: SGHRS and YFSETQ. Here the CDR3 reads CASSGDRREDTQYF. The CDR3 bases are TGCGCCAGCAGCGGGGACCGTCGGGAAGATACGCAGTATTTT.

The gene calls are TRBV4-3 and TRBJ2-4; no definite D call. The CDR3 runs 17 residues. The germline V and J ends were trimmed by 0 bases and 0 bases, with 12 bases remaining between them. CDR1 LGHNA and CDR2 YSLEER come from the germline V gene. CDR3 amino acids: CASSQDVVRVAKNIQYF. The CDR3 nucleotides are TGCGCCAGCAGCCAAGACGTGGTGCGAGTAGCCAAAAACATTCAGTACTTC.

This clone has only a few counts. This chain uses TRBV4-2 with TRBJ1-2; D may be TRBD1 (5 bases). Trimming shortened V by 0 bases and J by 4 bases, and 9 bases separated the two germline ends. The CDR3 is 14 amino acids. Germline values: CDR1 LGHNA, CDR2 YNFKEQ. The CDR3 nucleotides are TGTGCCAGCAGCCAAGAAGCAGGGTCCTATGGCTACACCTTC. It specifies CASSQEAGSYGYTF.

This clone was counted a few times. This sequence joins TRBV21-1 and TRBJ2-1; TRBD2, as called in the table, went unchecked against the DNA. TRBV21-1 is a pseudogene. There are 14 residues in the CDR3. CDR3 sequence: CASSPIAGKNEQFF. The CDR3 DNA is TGTGCCAGCAGCCCAATAGCTGGTAAGAATGAGCAGTTCTTC.

This clone has just a few counts. The chain has TRBV7-2 and TRBJ1-2; D uncertain. Germline CDR1 is SGHTA and CDR2 is FQGNSA. Trimming shortened V by 3 bases and J by 5 bases, and 7 bases separated the two germline ends. This CDR3 spans 12 amino acids. CDR3 residues: CASSFIGYGYTF. The CDR3 coding sequence is TGTGCCAGCAGCTTTATAGGGTATGGCTACACCTTC.

The chain carries TRBV30 and TRBJ1-2; no reliable D call. V was clipped by 3 bases and J by 6 bases, with 11 bases between them. Germline V gene sequence: CDR1 GTSNPN, CDR2 SVGIG (reference sequence). The CDR3 totals 12 residues. The CDR3 region has the DNA TGTGCCTGGAGCGGGCCTACTCATGGCTACACCTTC. This codes for CAWSGPTHGYTF.

This chain connects TRBV29-1 to TRBJ2-3, with 8 nucleotides matching TRBD2. The CDR3 runs to 13 residues. V lost 3 bases and J lost 1; bases outside the gene matches: 0. Germline loops: CDR1 SQVTM, CDR2 ANQGSEA. CDR3 nucleotides: TGCAGCGTTGAGCGGGAGGGCACAGATACGCAGTATTTT. The encoded protein is CSVEREGTDTQYF.

The DNA of the CDR3 is TGCAGTGCTAGCATGCCCACTGAAGCTTTCTTT. Translated, it gives CSASMPTEAFF. The gene calls are TRBV20-1 and TRBJ1-1; D not certain. The ends were cut back, 3 bases at V and 4 bases at J, with 6 bases in the middle. From germline, CDR1 is DFQATT and CDR2 SNEGSKA (reference sequence). The CDR3 covers 11 residues.

The rearrangement links TRBV6-6 to TRBJ1-2; no firm D call. The germline V and J ends were trimmed by 4 bases and 4 bases, with 16 bases remaining between them. Germline loops: CDR1 MNHNY, CDR2 SVGAGI (reference sequence). This CDR3 region has 15 residues. In DNA, the CDR3 is TGTGCCAGCAGTTTAACCCCTCGGGATGGCTATGGCTACACCTTC. Its translation: CASSLTPRDGYGYTF.

This chain's CDR3 is CAWSVPSLPGVDTQYF. For the CDR3, the DNA is TGTGCCTGGAGTGTACCCAGCCTCCCCGGGGTAGATACGCAGTATTTT. The chain employs TRBV30 and TRBJ2-3; D perhaps matches TRBD2 (5 bases). Trimming removed 0 bases from V and 5 bases from J, with 18 bases in between. Per germline, CDR1 GTSNPN and CDR2 SVGIG (reference sequence). The CDR3 length is 16 residues.

In DNA form, the CDR3 reads TGCAGCGTTGATACAGGGTTCCATGGCTACACCTTC. Protein sequence: CSVDTGFHGYTF. This sequence joins TRBV29-1 and TRBJ1-2; the D gene is possibly TRBD1 (6 bases). Germline CDR1 reads SQVTM; CDR2 reads ANQGSEA. V was pared by 3 bases and J by 6 bases, with 11 bases between. This CDR3 is 12 amino acids long.

This chain links TRBV30 with TRBJ2-5, with D possibly TRBD2 on 5 matching bases. Germline-derived CDR1 and CDR2 are GTSNPN and SVGIG (reference sequence). V was trimmed by 5 bases and J by 1 base, leaving 8 bases between them. CDR3 size: 12 residues. The CDR3, as DNA: TGTGCCTGGGACGGGGTCCAAGAGACCCAGTACTTC. Protein sequence: CAWDGVQETQYF.

The chain links TRBV6-1 to TRBJ2-5; 15 nucleotides agree with TRBD2. CDR3 size: 17 residues. Germline V lookup: CDR1 MNHNS, CDR2 SASEGT. Losses at the gene ends were 2 bases for V and 3 bases for J; bases not matched to a gene: 4. This CDR3 reads CASSETGTSGRKETQYF. CDR3 bases: TGTGCCAGCAGTGAAACTGGGACTAGCGGGAGGAAAGAGACCCAGTACTTC.

This chain links TRBV5-1 with TRBJ2-5, with D possibly matching TRBD1 (6 bases). CDR1 is SGHRS, CDR2 YFSETQ, per germline. The CDR3 is made up of 14 amino acids. The V end lost 4 bases, the J end lost 5 bases, and 15 bases lay between the germline ends. CDR3 sequence: CASSGDTRSETQYF. In DNA, the CDR3 is TGCGCCAGCAGCGGGGACACCCGGTCGGAGACCCAGTACTTC.

This clone was counted at least ten times. The genes are TRBV7-2 and TRBJ1-4; no reliable D call. The CDR3 runs 15 residues. The germline V and J ends were trimmed by 3 bases and 8 bases, with 16 bases remaining between them. Per the germline V gene, CDR1 is SGHTA and CDR2 is FQGNSA. CDR3 protein: CASSFTFGWEEKLFF. The CDR3, as DNA: TGTGCCAGCAGCTTCACTTTTGGCTGGGAAGAAAAACTGTTTTTT.

The V gene is TRBV4-3, the J gene TRBJ2-1, with 8 bases matching TRBD1. The CDR3 length is 16 residues. Trimming took 4 bases from V and 4 from J; bases not matched to a gene: 9. Germline lookup yields CDR1 LGHNA and CDR2 YSLEER. Written as DNA, the CDR3 is TGCGCCAGCAGCCGAGTACCGGGACAGGTGTACAATGAGCAGTTCTTC. The encoded protein is CASSRVPGQVYNEQFF.

The rearrangement uses TRBV9 and TRBJ2-7; a weak D match, TRBD2 (5 bases). V was trimmed by 4 bases and J by 0 bases, leaving 11 bases between them. This CDR3 contains 14 residues. Per germline, CDR1 SGDLS and CDR2 YYNGEE. CDR3 sequence (DNA): TGTGCCAGCAGCCAGCGGTATACCTCCTACGAGCAGTACTTC. Translated: CASSQRYTSYEQYF.

This rearrangement joins TRBV29-1 to TRBJ1-5, with D perhaps TRBD1 (6 bases). This CDR3 is 13 amino acids long. The germline gives CDR1 SQVTM, CDR2 ANQGSEA. V gave up 2 bases and J gave up 6 bases, with 11 bases separating them. This CDR3 reads CSVELGGGQPQHF. In DNA form, the CDR3 reads TGCAGCGTTGAATTGGGAGGGGGTCAGCCCCAGCATTTT.